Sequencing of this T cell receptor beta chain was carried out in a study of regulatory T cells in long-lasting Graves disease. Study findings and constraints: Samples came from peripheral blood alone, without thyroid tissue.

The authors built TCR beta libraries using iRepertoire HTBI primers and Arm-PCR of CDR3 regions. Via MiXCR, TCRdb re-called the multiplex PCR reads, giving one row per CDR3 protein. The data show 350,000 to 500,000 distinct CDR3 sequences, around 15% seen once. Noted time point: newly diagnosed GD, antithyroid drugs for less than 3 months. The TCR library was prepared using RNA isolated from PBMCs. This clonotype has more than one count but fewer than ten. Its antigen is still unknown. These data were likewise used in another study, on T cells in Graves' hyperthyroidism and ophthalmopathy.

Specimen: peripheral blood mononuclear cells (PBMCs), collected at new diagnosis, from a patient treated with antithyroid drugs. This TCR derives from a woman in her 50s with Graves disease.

CDR3 coding DNA: TGTGCCAGCTCACCAGGGAACGGGAACACTGAAGCTTTCTTT. Translating it yields CASSPGNGNTEAFF. This chain uses TRBV18 with TRBJ1-1; D uncertain. Per the germline V gene, CDR1 is KGHSH and CDR2 is LQKENI. CDR3 size: 14 residues. Between the trimmed V and J ends, which lost 2 bases and 1 base, there was a span of 8 bases.